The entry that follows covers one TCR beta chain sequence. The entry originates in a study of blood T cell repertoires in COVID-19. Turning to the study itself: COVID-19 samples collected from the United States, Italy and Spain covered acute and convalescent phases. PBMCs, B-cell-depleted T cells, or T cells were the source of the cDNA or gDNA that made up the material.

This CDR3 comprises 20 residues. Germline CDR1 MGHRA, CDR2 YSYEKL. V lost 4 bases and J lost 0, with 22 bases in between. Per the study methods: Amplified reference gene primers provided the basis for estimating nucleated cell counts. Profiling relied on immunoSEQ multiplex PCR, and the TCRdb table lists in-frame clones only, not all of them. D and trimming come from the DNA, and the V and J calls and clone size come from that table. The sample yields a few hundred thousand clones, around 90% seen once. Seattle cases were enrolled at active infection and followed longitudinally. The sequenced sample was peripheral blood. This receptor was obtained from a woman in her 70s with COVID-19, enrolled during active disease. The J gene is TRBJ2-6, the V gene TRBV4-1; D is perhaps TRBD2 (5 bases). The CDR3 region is CASSPELDGKGYSGANVLTF. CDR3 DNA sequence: TGCGCCAGCAGCCCCGAATTGGACGGGAAAGGGTACTCTGGGGCCAACGTCCTGACTTTC.